These 2 T cell receptor beta chains were sequenced from one sample in a study of T cells in Graves' hyperthyroidism and ophthalmopathy. From RNA transcripts, TCR beta CDR3 regions were amplified. The primer set for the first-round RT-PCR of the TCR CDR3 was HTBI. One entry per CDR3 protein results from TCRdb running MiXCR on the multiplex PCR reads. The sample carries around 760,000 distinct CDR3 sequences, approximately 36% recorded once. The sample consisted of blood. Source of these receptors: a woman aged 35 to 49 with Graves' hyperthyroidism.

The chain couples TRBV12-3 or TRBV12-4 to TRBJ1-1; D might be TRBD1 (5 bases). Trimming left V 0 bases short and J 8 bases short, with 10 bases between. The CDR3 length is 13 residues. The CDR3, as DNA: TGTGCCAGCAGTTTAGCGGGGACTTACGAAGCTTTCTTT. Protein: CASSLAGTYEAFF.

This clonotype was counted only a few times. One end of the junction does not line up with germline, which may come from a read error. The chain links TRBV27 to TRBJ1-2; D unclear. CDR3 length: 12 residues. Germline V gives CDR1 MNHEY, CDR2 SMNVEV (reference sequence). The CDR3 spells CASSQSRGPSYF. In DNA form, the CDR3 reads TGTGCCAGCAGTCAATCCCGTGGGCCATCTTACTTC.